Listed below are T cell receptor beta chains from one sample, sequenced in a study of CD8+CD57+ T cells in acquired aplastic anemia. MiXCR was run by TCRdb on the reads, yielding one entry per CDR3 protein. The sample carries under 500,000 distinct CDR3 sequences, around 32% recorded once. Sequenced: sorted CD4+, CD8+, or CD8+CD57+ T cells (not recorded which) from PBMCs. The receptor source for this set is a human donor with aplastic anemia. Both conserved end residues are part of each CDR3. Each record gives: clone size, D gene, V gene, J gene, CDR3 DNA, CDR3 protein. The D gene is left open where the match is weak. The size field is filled for only some rows; it gives once, few, many or a size class.

few	TRBD2	TRBV2	TRBJ2-1	TGTGCCAGCAGGGGGACTAGCGGGATCCTAGGCGAGCAGTTCTTC	CASRGTSGILGEQFF
NA	TRBD1	TRBV6-1	TRBJ1-2	TGTGCCAGCAGTGAAACCCCAGGGGGGGACTATGGCTACACCTTC	CASSETPGGDYGYTF
few	NA	TRBV15	TRBJ2-7	TGTGCCACCAGCGCCGCCAGGGACGTTTCCTACGAGCAGTACTTC	CATSAARDVSYEQYF
many	TRBD1	TRBV20-1	TRBJ2-7	TGCAGTGCTCAGGGGACAGGGGGCTTTTACGAGCAGTACTTC	CSAQGTGGFYEQYF
many	TRBD1	TRBV9	TRBJ2-7	TGTGCCAGCAGCGAGACAGGGATGGGCGAGCAGTACTTC	CASSETGMGEQYF
NA	TRBD2	TRBV2	TRBJ2-7	TGTGCCTGGAGTGTTAGCGGGCCTACCTCCTACGAGCAGTACTTC	CAWSVSGPTSYEQYF
NA	TRBD1	TRBV6-2/TRBV6-3	TRBJ1-2	TGTGCCAGCTGTCGTTCCGGGACAGGGATCCTTAACTATGGCTACACCTTC	CASCRSGTGILNYGYTF
many	NA	TRBV20-1	TRBJ1-2	TGCAGTGCCGACGGGGGCAGAGCTAACTATGGCTACACCTTC	CSADGGRANYGYTF
NA	TRBD2	TRBV20-1	TRBJ2-2	TGCGCTAGCGGGGGATGGACCGGGGAGCTGTTTTTT	CASGGWTGELFF
few	NA	TRBV19	TRBJ2-2	TGTGCCAGTAGTACGACTACTTTGAACACCGGGGAGCTGTTTTTT	CASSTTTLNTGELFF
few	TRBD1	TRBV2	TRBJ1-6	TGTGCCAGCAGTCACGGACAGGGGGCTATAGTAAATTCACCCCTCCACTTT	CASSHGQGAIVNSPLHF
NA	TRBD1	TRBV11-1	TRBJ1-2	TGTGCCAGCAGCGGACAGGGGGGTAACTATGGCTACACCTTC	CASSGQGGNYGYTF
many	TRBD2	TRBV19	TRBJ2-3	TGTGCCAGTAGTGTGGCCCGGCTAGCGGGCACAGATACGCAGTATTTT	CASSVARLAGTDTQYF
many	NA	TRBV9	TRBJ1-2	TGTGCCAGCAGCGTTCTTGATTCTTCGTGGGGTGGCTACACCTTC	CASSVLDSSWGGYTF
NA	NA	TRBV6-5	TRBJ1-4	TGTGCCAGCAGTTACTCCGGGATAAAGGGAGAAAAACTGTTTTTT	CASSYSGIKGEKLFF
NA	TRBD2	TRBV5-1	TRBJ2-1	TGCGCCAGCAGCTTGGCCAAGGGCGGGAGCTCCTACAATGAGCAGTTCTTC	CASSLAKGGSSYNEQFF
NA	NA	TRBV9	TRBJ1-6	TGTGCCAGCAGCGACCGGCCGAGCTCCTATAATTCACCCCTCCACTTT	CASSDRPSSYNSPLHF
many	NA	TRBV5-1	TRBJ1-2	TGCGCCAGCTCCGACATAGGGTTGGTAGGCTATGGCTACACCTTC	CASSDIGLVGYGYTF
few	NA	TRBV2	TRBJ1-6	TGTGCCAGCACTCCGGACGAGAGGTCACCCCTCCACTTT	CASTPDERSPLHF
NA	NA	TRBV6-1	TRBJ2-2	TGTGCCAGCAGGACCCCGGTCGGGGAGCTGTTTTTT	CASRTPVGELFF
many	TRBD1	TRBV7-9	TRBJ2-7	TGTGCCAGCAGCCTCGATCGACAGGGTCGGTACGAGCAGTACTTC	CASSLDRQGRYEQYF
few	NA	TRBV6-1	TRBJ1-3	TGTGCCAGCAGTACCCAAATCGGAACGTCAGGAAACACCATATATTTT	CASSTQIGTSGNTIYF
NA	NA	TRBV29-1	TRBJ2-5	TGCAGCGTTAAAATGCGGAGACAAGAGACCCAGTACTTC	CSVKMRRQETQYF
many	NA	TRBV19	TRBJ1-5	TGTGCCAGTAGTATAGACGGGTACAATCAGCCCCAGCATTTT	CASSIDGYNQPQHF
many	NA	TRBV7-6	TRBJ1-1	TGTGCCAGCAGCCCTGGGGCAGGGATGGGCACTGAAGCTTTCTTT	CASSPGAGMGTEAFF
NA	NA	TRBV7-2	TRBJ1-3	TGTGCCAGCAGCTTAGGGGTTCCATCTGGAAACACCATATATTTT	CASSLGVPSGNTIYF
few	TRBD1	TRBV24-1	TRBJ2-1	TGTGCCACCAGTGACAGACAGGGGGCCTACAATGAGCAGTTCTTC	CATSDRQGAYNEQFF
many	TRBD1	TRBV20-1	TRBJ1-6	TGCAGTGCTAGCGGGACAGCAGATAATTCACCCCTCCACTTT	CSASGTADNSPLHF
few	NA	TRBV3-1	TRBJ1-1	TGTGCCAGCAGCCAAGTCAGGCTGATGAACACTGAAGCTTTCTTT	CASSQVRLMNTEAFF
NA	NA	TRBV5-1	TRBJ2-2	TGCGCCAGCAGCTGGGGACCCCTGGACACCGGGGAGCTGTTTTTT	CASSWGPLDTGELFF
many	TRBD2	TRBV20-1	TRBJ2-5	TGCAGTGCTAACAGCGGGGCTATCCAAGAGACCCAGTACTTC	CSANSGAIQETQYF
NA	NA	TRBV2	TRBJ2-3	TGTGCCAGCAGTGAAAAGCTAGCGACTAGCACAGATACGCAGTATTTT	CASSEKLATSTDTQYF
NA	NA	TRBV3-1	TRBJ2-2	TGTGCCAGCAGCCAAGACTCAGCGGGTAACACCGGGGAGCTGTTTTTT	CASSQDSAGNTGELFF
many	NA	TRBV7-8	TRBJ2-7	TGTGCCAGCAGCTTCGACCCCAGCTCCTACGAGCAGTACTTC	CASSFDPSSYEQYF
few	NA	TRBV7-8	TRBJ2-1	TGTGCCAGCAGCTTACGGGGAAACTACAATGAGCAGTTCTTC	CASSLRGNYNEQFF
many	TRBD1	TRBV10-2	TRBJ1-6	TGCGCCAGCAGTGGGGCACAGGGGGCGCCTAATTCACCCCTCCACTTT	CASSGAQGAPNSPLHF
NA	NA	TRBV2	TRBJ2-5	TGTGCCAGCAGTGAACGGGAGACACTTAAAGAGACCCAGTACTTC	CASSERETLKETQYF
few	NA	TRBV20-1	TRBJ1-1	TGCAGTGCTAGGGGTACAGTCAACACTGAAGCTTTCTTT	CSARGTVNTEAFF
NA	NA	TRBV9	TRBJ1-6	TGTGCCAGCAGCGCTGCCGGGAGTCTATATTCATCCCTCCACTTT	CASSAAGSLYSSLHF
NA	NA	TRBV11-2	TRBJ2-7	TGTGCCAGCAGCCCGACACTTATGGGAGAGCAGTACTTC	CASSPTLMGEQYF
NA	TRBD2	TRBV2	TRBJ2-5	TGTGCCAGCAGAGGAAGTGGACTAGCGGGGAGATCTGAGCAGTACTTC	CASRGSGLAGRSEQYF
few	NA	TRBV6-1	TRBJ1-1	TGTGCCAGCAGTCAGGTGGGATACACTGAAGCTTTCTTT	CASSQVGYTEAFF
few	TRBD2	TRBV20-1	TRBJ2-3	TGCAGTGCCATCAGACTAGCGGGACCCGAAGATACGCAGTATTTT	CSAIRLAGPEDTQYF
once	TRBD1	TRBV4-3	TRBJ1-4	TGCGCCAGCAGCCAACTCACAGGGGCTAATGAAAAACTGTCTTTT	CASSQLTGANEKLSF
NA	NA	TRBV18	TRBJ1-1	TGTGCCAGCTCACCCGGGCAACCGAACACTGAAGCTTTCTTT	CASSPGQPNTEAFF
NA	NA	TRBV2	TRBJ2-7	TGTGCCAGCAGCGCGACGGGAGTGGCGTACGAGCAGTACTTC	CASSATGVAYEQYF
many	NA	TRBV29-1	TRBJ2-7	TGCAGCGTTGCAACATACAACTACGAGCAGTACTTC	CSVATYNYEQYF
NA	NA	TRBV9	TRBJ2-1	TGTGCCAGCAGCGTACAGGGGGGAAACAATGAGCAGTTCTTC	CASSVQGGNNEQFF